This T cell receptor beta chain emerged from a study of shared clonotypes between healthy human individuals (dated by TCRdb to between 2020 and 2021). In terms of the full investigation: The cohort comprised a couple of women and a few men aged 18 to 49 years. For each donor, three plates each were used for CD4 naive and CD4 memory, two plates were used for CD8 naive, and one plate was used for CD8 memory. To estimate repertoire size and how much clonotypes are shared between individuals, the study performed deep sequencing of blood TCR repertoires from roughly five healthy adults. Libraries were prepared and TCR repertoires were sequenced by different laboratories using diverse techniques, in order to increase sequencing depth and limit assay-specific biases. Leukapheresis yielded between about 0.94 and 9.5 billion PBMCs per donor.

TCR CDR3 regions were amplified from genomic DNA by multiplex PCR using the deep immunoSEQ assay. Extracted genomic DNA from each cell subset was distributed evenly across all wells of several immunoSEQ 96-well plates, and each plate was treated as a replicate. Each replicate PCR for sorted subsets received roughly 0.2 ug genomic DNA, equal to roughly 33,000 T cell genomes. The purified libraries were quantified using a Qubit 3.0 fluorometer, sized with a Bioanalyzer 2100, and then quantified again using the KAPA Library Quantification kit. Every immunoSEQ 96-well plate was sequenced on a dedicated single-read 150-cycle Illumina NextSeq 550 flow cell. As for how the authors treated the data: Because only junctional sequences without quality scores were contained in the immunoSEQ output, filtering matching that applied to full-length reads could not be performed. To assign V/J genes and CDR3, sequences were annotated against IMGT germline references using PyIR, a Python wrapper for IgBLAST v1.9. Reads were removed for weak V/J assignments (E-value above 1e-6), missing CDR3, stop codons, out-of-frame junctions, or ambiguous translated residues. V3J clonotypes were defined as sequences sharing an identical inferred V gene, J gene, and CDR3 amino acid sequence. To compute the percentage overlap between repertoires, the number of shared unique clonotypes was divided by the size of the smaller repertoire. Richness of each repertoire was evaluated using RTK rarefaction, the Chao1 estimator, and Recon v2.1 estimates of unobserved clonotypes. Generation probabilities for all TCRbeta clonotypes obtained by the gDNA method from a handful of donors were computed using OLGA. TCRdb's version of the immuneACCESS table is confined to in-frame rearrangements and falls short of the full clone set. An unresolved V gene accounts for under half of the shortfall where checked; the remainder is of unknown origin. V, J and clone size were drawn from that table, and D and trimming were deduced from the DNA. The sample table contains 2 million to 3 million clones; only one count was recorded for 93% of them. The ten largest clones take up approximately 0.37% of the sample.

Including the terminal cysteine and phenylalanine, the CDR3 comprises 14 residues. The entry retains the CDR3 DNA only, 42 bases that are in frame from base 1. V is pruned by 5 bases and J by 10 bases, leaving 9 bases of the junction without a gene match. CDR1 is given as SGHRS and CDR2 as YFSETQ, both from the germline V gene. Summary of the overall study and its limitations: About 4.5% of naive CD4, more than 3% of naive CD8, around 2.3% of memory CD4, and over 0.35% of memory CD8 clonotypes were shared across a few donors. Sampling was restricted to blood, and TCR repertoires in tissues likely differ from the TCR repertoires found in blood. Because the study included only a small number of donors, the genetic and exposure-history diversity represented was limited. Estimated clonotype richness was generally larger for naive than for memory subsets. Pairwise subsampling indicated that sequencing depth was expected to affect the degree of clonotype sharing among donors. Compared with non-shared clonotypes, the clonotypes found in all four sorted-subset donors had higher generation probabilities. Incomplete sequencing was indicated by rarefaction of sorted-subset datasets, despite the large sequencing depth.

About this clone: It lacks a known antigen. No qualities accompany the bases; no much larger clone lies one base away.

Healthy HIV-negative adults with no recently reported acute infections or vaccinations were included as donors. Only Caucasian adults living in Nashville, Tennessee, USA were represented among the donors. CD4+ T cells were enriched by magnetic negative selection; naive cells were then positively selected on CD45RA, and the negative fraction formed the memory subset. After blood collection by leukapheresis, PBMCs were isolated using Ficoll-Histopaque density gradient centrifugation and then cryopreserved in the vapor phase of liquid nitrogen. Analytical flow cytometry was used to check the purity and quantity of each magnetically sorted T cell population. Genomic DNA was isolated from every sorted fraction and measured by UV absorbance on a Nanodrop 2000c.

This clonotype originated in a man aged 18 to 29 in good health. Some clones in this sample may be carry-over from other donors' samples. Sequencing used naive CD4+ T cells from PBMCs. Interpreted using the paper, the cell subset or site label stands for: CD45RA+ positively selected. The chain is assembled from TRBV5-1 and TRBJ1-6; 7 nucleotides in the junction match TRBD1. The CDR3 protein sequence reads: CASREGRGDSPLHF. In nucleotides, the sequence is TGCGCCAGCAGAGAGGGCAGGGGGGACTCACCCCTCCACTTT. With the portions outside the CDR3 filled from the reference TRBV5-1 and TRBJ1-6 genes, the complete variable region becomes KAGVTQTPRYLIKTRGQQVTLSCSPISGHRSVSWYQQTPGQGLQFLFEYFSETQRNKGNFPGRFSGRQFSNSRSEMNVSTLELGDSALYLCASREGRGDSPLHFGNGTRLTVT.